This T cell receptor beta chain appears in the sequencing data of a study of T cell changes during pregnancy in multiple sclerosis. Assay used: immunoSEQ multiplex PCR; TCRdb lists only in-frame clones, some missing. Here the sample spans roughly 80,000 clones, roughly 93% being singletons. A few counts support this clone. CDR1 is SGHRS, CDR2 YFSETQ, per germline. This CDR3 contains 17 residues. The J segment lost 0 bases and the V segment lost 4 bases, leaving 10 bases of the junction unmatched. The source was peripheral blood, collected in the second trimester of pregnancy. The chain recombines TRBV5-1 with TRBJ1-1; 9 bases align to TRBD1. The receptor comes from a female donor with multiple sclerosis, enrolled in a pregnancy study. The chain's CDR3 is CASSRGQGKGMNTEAFF. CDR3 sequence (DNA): TGCGCCAGCAGCCGCGGACAGGGGAAGGGGATGAACACTGAAGCTTTCTTT.